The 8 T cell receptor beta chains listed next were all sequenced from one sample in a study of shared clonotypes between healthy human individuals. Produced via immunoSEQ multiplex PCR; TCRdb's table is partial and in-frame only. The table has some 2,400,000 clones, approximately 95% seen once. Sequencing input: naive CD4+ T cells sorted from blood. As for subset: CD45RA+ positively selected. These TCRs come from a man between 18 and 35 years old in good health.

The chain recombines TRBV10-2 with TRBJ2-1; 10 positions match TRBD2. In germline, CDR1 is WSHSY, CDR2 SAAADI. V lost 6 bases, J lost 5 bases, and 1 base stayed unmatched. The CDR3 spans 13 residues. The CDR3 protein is CASSGTSDNEQFF. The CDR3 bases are TGCGCCAGCAGCGGGACTAGCGACAATGAGCAGTTCTTC.

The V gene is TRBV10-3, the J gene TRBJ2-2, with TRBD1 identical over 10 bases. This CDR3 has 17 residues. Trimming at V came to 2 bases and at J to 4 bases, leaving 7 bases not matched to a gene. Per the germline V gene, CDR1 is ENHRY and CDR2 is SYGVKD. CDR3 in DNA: TGTGCCATCAGTGAGGGTCGGGACAGGGGAGGCACCGGGGAGCTGTTTTTT. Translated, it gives CAISEGRDRGGTGELFF.

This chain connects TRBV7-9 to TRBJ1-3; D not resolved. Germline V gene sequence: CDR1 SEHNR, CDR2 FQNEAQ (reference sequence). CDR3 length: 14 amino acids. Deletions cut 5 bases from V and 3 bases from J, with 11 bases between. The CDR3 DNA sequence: TGTGCCAGCAGCCAGACGGGTTTTGGAAACACCATATATTTT. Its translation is CASSQTGFGNTIYF.

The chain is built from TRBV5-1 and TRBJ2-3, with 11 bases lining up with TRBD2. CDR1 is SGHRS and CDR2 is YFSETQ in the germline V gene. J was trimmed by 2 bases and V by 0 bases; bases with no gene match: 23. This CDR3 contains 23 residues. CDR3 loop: CASSLALAGTSGLRPTFTDTQYF. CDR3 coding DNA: TGCGCCAGCAGCTTGGCCCTAGCTGGGACTAGCGGACTTCGGCCGACTTTCACAGATACGCAGTATTTT.

For the CDR3, the DNA is TGTGCCAGCACCCCCGGGACTAGACGCTACGAGCAGTACTTC. Translated: CASTPGTRRYEQYF. The V and J genes are TRBV6-6 and TRBJ2-7; TRBD2 agrees at 8 bases. The CDR3 sequence is 14 residues long. After removal of 7 bases from V and 3 bases from J, the junction contained 8 bases not matched to a gene. Germline CDR1 reads MNHNY; CDR2 reads SVGAGI (reference sequence).

CDR3 bases: TGTGCCAGTAGACCGGGACTGCTGACTTCTTCCTATGGCTACACCTTC. It is translated as CASRPGLLTSSYGYTF. The genes are TRBV19 and TRBJ1-2, with D possibly matching TRBD1 (5 bases). V lost 6 bases and J 4 bases, leaving 21 bases between the germline ends. The CDR3 has 16 amino acids. The germline gives CDR1 LNHDA, CDR2 SQIVND (reference sequence).

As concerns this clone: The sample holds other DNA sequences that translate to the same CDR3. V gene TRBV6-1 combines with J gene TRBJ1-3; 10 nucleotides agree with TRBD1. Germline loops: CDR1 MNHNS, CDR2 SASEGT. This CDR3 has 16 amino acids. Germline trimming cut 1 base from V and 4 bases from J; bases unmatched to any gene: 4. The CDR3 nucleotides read TGTGCCAGCAGTGAAGGGGGACAGGGGTCCGGAAACACCATATATTTT. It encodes CASSEGGQGSGNTIYF.

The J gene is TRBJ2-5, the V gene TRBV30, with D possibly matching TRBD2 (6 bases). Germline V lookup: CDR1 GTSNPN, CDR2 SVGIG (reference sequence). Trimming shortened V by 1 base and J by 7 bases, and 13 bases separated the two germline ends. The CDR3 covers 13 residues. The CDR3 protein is CAWSAGLRGTQYF. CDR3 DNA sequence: TGTGCCTGGAGTGCGGGACTCCGTGGGACCCAGTACTTC.